The present TCR beta chain was sequenced within a study of T cells in Graves' hyperthyroidism and ophthalmopathy. Amplification of TCR beta CDR3 regions used RNA as the template. The study used the HTBI primer set for a first-round RT-PCR of the TCR CDR3. A single record per CDR3 protein comes from TCRdb applying MiXCR to the multiplex PCR reads. The table has approximately 400,000 distinct CDR3 sequences, about 15% seen once. Unmatched junction bases numbered 8, after V lost 0 bases and J lost 1 base. Germline V lookup: CDR1 DFQATT, CDR2 SNEGSKA (reference sequence). CDR3 length: 16 residues. The clonotype was recovered from a woman in her thirties with Graves' hyperthyroidism. The sample taken for sequencing was blood. V is TRBV20-1 and J is TRBJ2-5, with 7 bases identical to TRBD1. CDR3 amino acids: CSARDFRGSSQETQYF. CDR3 nucleotide sequence: TGCAGTGCTAGAGATTTCAGGGGGAGCAGCCAAGAGACCCAGTACTTC.